This TCR beta chain was recovered during a study of cytomegalovirus exposure and HLA in healthy donors. Study-level background: The early release's HLA-typed donors yielded approximately 82 million unique TCRs. Study results and caveats: When a later analysis compared HLA-associated TCR beta chains with equally common others, the HLA-associated chains turned out to be more clonally expanded and to have lower generation probabilities.

With 60 Vbeta and 13 Jbeta primers, the PCR was carried out. The data were produced by immunoSEQ multiplex PCR, yet TCRdb's version contains in-frame clones alone and is incomplete. This table holds 190,000 or so clones. Remarks on this clone: Its antigen remains unidentified.

Germline CDR1 SGHKS, CDR2 YYEKEE (reference sequence). V lost 5 bases and J lost 6; bases outside the gene matches: 7. CDR3 length: 14 residues. This clonotype was obtained from a boy younger than 18 in good health and CMV-seronegative. Sequences were obtained from PBMCs. The gene calls are TRBV5-5 and TRBJ2-2; 7 nucleotides agree with TRBD2. CDR3 region: CASSGLVSAGELFF. The CDR3 DNA is TGTGCCAGCAGTGGACTAGTTTCCGCCGGGGAGCTGTTTTTT. The full variable domain, its missing parts supplied by reference TRBV5-5 and TRBJ2-2, is DAGVTQSPTHLIKTRGQQVTLRCSPISGHKSVSWYQQVLGQGPQFIFQYYEKEERGRGNFPDRFSARQFPNYSSELNVNALLLGDSALYLCASSGLVSAGELFFGEGSRLTVL.